The clone carrying this T cell receptor (beta chain) was recorded many times. Antigen: not known. Physicians reached a diagnosis by relying on clinical symptoms, serum thyroxine, TRAb, thyroid ultrasound and orbital computed tomography. The PBMCs were taken from approximately 11 ml of fresh peripheral blood. The CDR3 is 14 residues long. V was pared by 3 bases and J by 10 bases, with 16 bases between. Germline CDR1 is DFQATT and CDR2 is SNEGSKA (reference sequence). This entry belongs to a study of Graves' ophthalmopathy and Graves' hyperthyroidism. Study in general: Before any treatment, peripheral blood was taken at the initial diagnosis.

Beta-chain TCR CDR3 regions were amplified from RNA transcripts. The first round was an RT-PCR with HTBI primers, and the second round was a multiplex PCR. TCRdb re-derived calls from the multiplex PCR reads in MiXCR, one entry per CDR3 protein. The sample has some 410,000 distinct CDR3 sequences, approximately 21% seen once. Whole-study results and caveats: Ophthalmopathy cases were distinguished from stable hyperthyroidism by a 13-signature model, reaching 85% to 90% sensitivity and about 80% specificity.

The sequenced sample consisted of peripheral blood. This TCR was sampled from a woman in her late teens or twenties with stable Graves' hyperthyroidism. This chain connects TRBV20-1 to TRBJ1-6; D perhaps matches TRBD1 (5 bases). The CDR3 loop is CSASGGGMHSPLHF. The CDR3 coding sequence is TGCAGTGCTAGCGGCGGGGGGATGCACTCACCCCTCCACTTT.